These 10 T cell receptor beta chains originate from one sample sequenced in a study of cytotoxic CD8 clonotypes in ibrutinib-treated CLL. Data came from immunoSEQ multiplex PCR; TCRdb stores just in-frame clones and leaves some out. The repertoire holds 75,000 to 90,000 clones, around four fifths seen once, with around 36% in the top ten. Here the sequenced sample was PBMCs, taken after 24 months of ibrutinib treatment. Receptor source: a human donor with chronic lymphocytic leukemia.

The V gene is TRBV2, the J gene TRBJ2-3, with D possibly being TRBD2 (5 bases). V lost 4 bases and J 1 base, leaving 12 bases between the germline ends. CDR1 is SNHLY, CDR2 FYNNEI, per germline. CDR3 size: 15 residues. This CDR3 is CASSALAVGTDTQYF. The CDR3 DNA reads as TGTGCCAGCAGTGCTCTAGCTGTTGGCACAGATACGCAGTATTTT.

The genes are TRBV6-5 and TRBJ2-1, with 11 bases that match TRBD2. The V and J ends lost 4 bases and 12 bases, in that order; junction bases with no gene match: 5. The CDR3 is made up of 13 amino acids. Per the germline V gene, CDR1 is MNHEY and CDR2 is SVGAGI. The CDR3 DNA is TGTGCCAGCAGTTCGTTAGCGGGAGGGTTGCAGTTCTTC. Protein product: CASSSLAGGLQFF.

This clone has a handful of counts. The chain employs TRBV6-1 and TRBJ2-7; D gene uncertain. V lost 1 base and J lost 1, with 5 bases in between. This CDR3 comprises 13 residues. CDR1 is MNHNS and CDR2 is SASEGT in the germline V gene. The CDR3 is CASSEEVSYEQYF. The CDR3 DNA sequence: TGTGCCAGCAGTGAAGAAGTATCCTACGAGCAGTACTTC.

The rearrangement links TRBV18 to TRBJ1-1; D perhaps matches TRBD1 (6 bases). Germline V CDR1 and CDR2: KGHSH, LQKENI. The CDR3 length is 13 residues. Between the trimmed V and J ends, which lost 1 base and 8 bases, there was a span of 11 bases. DNA of the CDR3: TGTGCCAGCTCACCACAACAGGGTGACGAAGCTTTCTTT. Amino acids: CASSPQQGDEAFF.

On this clone: At one end, the junction sequence differs from germline, possibly due to a read error. The V gene is TRBV7-7, the J gene TRBJ2-5; D is unclear. Per the germline V gene, CDR1 is SSHAT and CDR2 is FNYEAQ (reference sequence). This CDR3 contains 15 residues. Written as DNA, the CDR3 is TGTGCTAGCAGCTTAGTGTTACAAGGTGTAGAGACCCAGTACTTC. Protein product: CASSLVLQGVETQYF.

V gene TRBV2 combines with J gene TRBJ2-1; D is unclear. Trimming cost V 3 bases and J 2 bases, with 8 bases left between them. CDR1 is SNHLY and CDR2 is FYNNEI in the germline V gene. The CDR3 has 14 amino acids. CDR3 sequence (DNA): TGTGCCAGCAGTGACTACACCGCCTACAATGAGCAGTTCTTC. Translation: CASSDYTAYNEQFF. The variable domain in full, with the rest retrieved from reference TRBV2 and TRBJ2-1, is EPEVTQTPSHQVTQMGQEVILRCVPISNHLYFYWYRQILGQKVEFLVSFYNNEISEKSEIFDDQFSVERPDGSNFTLKIRSTKLEDSAMYFCASSDYTAYNEQFFGPGTRLTVL.

The V and J genes are TRBV7-2 and TRBJ1-5; TRBD1 matches at 7 bases. The CDR3 covers 15 residues. J gave up 3 bases and V 4 bases, and 6 bases lay outside the gene matches. From germline, CDR1 is SGHTA and CDR2 FQGNSA. Written as DNA, the CDR3 is TGTGCCAGCAGCTCCCAGACAGGGCCCAATCAGCCCCAGCATTTT. Translated: CASSSQTGPNQPQHF.

A few counts support this clone. This sequence joins TRBV20-1 and TRBJ1-4; D remains unclear. The ends were cut back, 3 bases at V and 8 bases at J, with 4 bases in the middle. CDR1 and CDR2 (germline): DFQATT, SNEGSKA (reference sequence). CDR3 length: 10 residues. The CDR3 protein is CSASGEKLFF. In nucleotides, the CDR3 is TGCAGTGCTAGTGGGGAAAAACTGTTTTTT.

The chain uses TRBV5-5 and TRBJ2-7; TRBD1 matches at 9 bases. The CDR3 is 15 amino acids. Germline CDR1 and CDR2: SGHKS and YYEKEE (reference sequence). V lost 5 bases and J lost 3; bases outside the gene matches: 9. The CDR3 reads CASSRGLGQGYEQYF. Written as DNA, the CDR3 is TGTGCCAGCAGTCGAGGGTTGGGACAGGGCTACGAGCAGTACTTC.

The chain recombines TRBV30 with TRBJ2-1, with D hard to call. The V end lost 1 base, the J end lost 3 bases, and 13 bases lay between the germline ends. CDR1 and CDR2 from the germline V gene are GTSNPN and SVGIG (reference sequence). The CDR3 covers 15 residues. CDR3 in DNA: TGTGCCTGGAGTGACCGAGCGATTAACTACAATGAGCAGTTCTTC. Encoded protein: CAWSDRAINYNEQFF.